This T cell receptor (beta chain) was sequenced for a study of T cells in Graves' hyperthyroidism and ophthalmopathy. Those with hyperthyroidism were 18 to 65 years old, newly diagnosed, and ill for under 2 months. Patients were excluded because of uncontrolled infection, other autoimmune disease, pregnancy or lactation. Using 10 ml of fresh peripheral blood, PBMCs were prepared. With respect to this clonotype: Given a much more abundant clone one base away, this may be a read error.

The CDR3 spans 14 residues. V was shortened by 1 base and J by 4 bases, with 10 bases between the two germline ends. Germline CDR1 and CDR2: SNHLY and FYNNEI. Regions amplified from RNA transcripts were the TCR beta CDR3 regions. An initial round of RT-PCR targeting the TCR CDR3 relied on the HTBI primer set. From the multiplex PCR reads, TCRdb called clonotypes with MiXCR, one entry per CDR3 protein. The sample shows around 350,000 distinct CDR3 sequences, approximately 19% of them seen only once. Input material: blood. This clonotype originated in a woman under 30 with Graves' hyperthyroidism. The rearrangement uses TRBV2 and TRBJ1-1; D is uncertain. The CDR3 spells CASSEDTDVTEAFF. CDR3 nucleotide sequence: TGTGCCAGCAGTGAAGATACGGATGTCACTGAAGCTTTCTTT.